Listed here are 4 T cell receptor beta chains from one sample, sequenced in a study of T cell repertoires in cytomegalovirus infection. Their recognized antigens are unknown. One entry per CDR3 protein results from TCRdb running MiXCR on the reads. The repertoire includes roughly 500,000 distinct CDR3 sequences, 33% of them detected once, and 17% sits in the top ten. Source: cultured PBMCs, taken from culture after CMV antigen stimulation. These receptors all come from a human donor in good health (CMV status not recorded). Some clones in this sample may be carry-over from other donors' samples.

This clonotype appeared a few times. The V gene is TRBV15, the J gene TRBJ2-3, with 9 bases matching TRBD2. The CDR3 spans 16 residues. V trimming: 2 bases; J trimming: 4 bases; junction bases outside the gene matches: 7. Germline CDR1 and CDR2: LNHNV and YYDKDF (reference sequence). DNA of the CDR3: TGTGCCACCAGCAGACATAGCGGGAGTACCTCAGATACGCAGTATTTT. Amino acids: CATSRHSGSTSDTQYF.

As DNA, the CDR3 is TGCGCCAGCAGTAGGGCGGAATCTGGAAACACCATATATTTT. This gives the protein CASSRAESGNTIYF. V is TRBV5-1 and J is TRBJ1-3; unclear D gene. The CDR3 consists of 14 residues. Germline V gives CDR1 SGHRS, CDR2 YFSETQ. V was trimmed by 5 bases and J by 1 base, leaving 10 bases between them.

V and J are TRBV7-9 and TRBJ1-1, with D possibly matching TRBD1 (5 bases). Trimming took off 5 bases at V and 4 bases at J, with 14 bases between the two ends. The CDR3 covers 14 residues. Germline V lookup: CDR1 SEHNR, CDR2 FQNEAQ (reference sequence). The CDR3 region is CASSPQGWVTEAFF. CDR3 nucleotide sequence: TGTGCCAGCAGCCCCCAGGGTTGGGTCACTGAAGCTTTCTTT.

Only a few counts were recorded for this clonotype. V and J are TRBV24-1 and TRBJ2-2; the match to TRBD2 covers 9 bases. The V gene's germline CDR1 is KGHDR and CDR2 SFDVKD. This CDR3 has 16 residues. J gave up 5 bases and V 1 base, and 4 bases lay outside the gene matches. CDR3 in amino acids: CATSDLAGGETGELFF. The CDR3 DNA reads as TGTGCCACCAGTGATTTAGCGGGAGGAGAAACCGGGGAGCTGTTTTTT.